This T cell receptor (beta chain) is from a study of T-cell memory formation after mild COVID-19. On the study more broadly: TCR clusters were mostly confined to one donor each. Findings and limits, study-wide: Balance between CD4 and CD8 was seen in clones contracting day 15 to 85, and a CD4+ lean was seen in later expanders.

This clonotype occurred many times. Its target is not known. In TCRdb, the 5' RACE reads were re-called with MiXCR into one record per CDR3 protein. The sample holds about 470,000 distinct CDR3 sequences, roughly 23% seen once. The sample was PBMCs or a T cell subset sorted from them (not recorded which). This receptor was taken from an adult woman who had mild COVID-19 (a few samples of this study predate the infection). Cell type and time point are not known.

The CDR3 nucleotides read TGTGCCAGCAGTTTAGTACAGGGAGACACTGAAGCTTTCTTT. Its translation is CASSLVQGDTEAFF. The chain couples TRBV12-3 or TRBV12-4 to TRBJ1-1, with D perhaps TRBD1 (6 bases). The CDR3 is 14 residues long. The germline V and J ends were trimmed by 1 base and 3 bases, with 9 bases remaining between them.